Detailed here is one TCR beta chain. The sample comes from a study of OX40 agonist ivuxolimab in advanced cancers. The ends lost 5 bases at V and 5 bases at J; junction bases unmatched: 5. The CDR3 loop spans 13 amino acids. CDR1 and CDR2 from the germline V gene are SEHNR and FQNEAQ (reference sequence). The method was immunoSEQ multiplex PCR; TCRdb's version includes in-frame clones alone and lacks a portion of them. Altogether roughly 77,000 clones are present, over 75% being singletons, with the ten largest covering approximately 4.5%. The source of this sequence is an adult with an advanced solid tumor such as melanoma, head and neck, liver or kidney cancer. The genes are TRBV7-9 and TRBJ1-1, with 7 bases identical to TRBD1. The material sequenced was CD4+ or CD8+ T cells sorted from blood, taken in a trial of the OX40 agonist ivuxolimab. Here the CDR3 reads CASSRQGGTEAFF. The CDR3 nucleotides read TGTGCCAGCAGCCGGCAGGGGGGGACTGAAGCTTTCTTT.